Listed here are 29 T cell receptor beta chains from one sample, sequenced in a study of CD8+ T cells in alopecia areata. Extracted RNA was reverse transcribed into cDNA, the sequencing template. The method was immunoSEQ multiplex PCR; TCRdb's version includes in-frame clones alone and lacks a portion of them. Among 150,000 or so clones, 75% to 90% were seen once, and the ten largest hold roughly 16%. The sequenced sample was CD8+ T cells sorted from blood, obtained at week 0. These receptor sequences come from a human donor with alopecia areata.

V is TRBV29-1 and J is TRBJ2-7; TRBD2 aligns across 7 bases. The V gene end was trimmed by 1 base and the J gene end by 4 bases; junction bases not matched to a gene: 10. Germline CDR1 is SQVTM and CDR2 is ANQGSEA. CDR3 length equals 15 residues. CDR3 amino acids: CSVEVGTSESYEQYF. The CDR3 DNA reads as TGCAGCGTTGAAGTGGGAACTAGCGAGTCGTACGAGCAGTACTTC.

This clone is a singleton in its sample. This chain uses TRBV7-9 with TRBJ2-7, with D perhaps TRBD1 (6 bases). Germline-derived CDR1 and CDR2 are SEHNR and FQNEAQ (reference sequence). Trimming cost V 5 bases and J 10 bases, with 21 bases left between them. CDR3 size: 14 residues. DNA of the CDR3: TGTGCCAGCAGCGCGACAGGTGAAGTCAGAATTCAGTACTTC. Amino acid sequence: CASSATGEVRIQYF.

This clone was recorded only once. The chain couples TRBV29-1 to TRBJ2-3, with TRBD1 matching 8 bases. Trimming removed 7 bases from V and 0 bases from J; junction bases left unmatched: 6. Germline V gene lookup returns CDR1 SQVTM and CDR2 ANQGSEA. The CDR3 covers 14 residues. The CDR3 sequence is CSAGRQGSTDTQYF. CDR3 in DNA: TGCAGCGCCGGAAGACAGGGGAGCACAGATACGCAGTATTTT.

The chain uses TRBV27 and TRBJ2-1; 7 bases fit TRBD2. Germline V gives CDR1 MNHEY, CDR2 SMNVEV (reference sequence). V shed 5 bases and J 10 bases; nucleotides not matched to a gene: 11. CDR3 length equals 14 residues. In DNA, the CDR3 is TGTGCCAGCAGTCTAGCGGAGGCCCTTCCCGAGCAGTTCTTC. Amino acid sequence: CASSLAEALPEQFF.

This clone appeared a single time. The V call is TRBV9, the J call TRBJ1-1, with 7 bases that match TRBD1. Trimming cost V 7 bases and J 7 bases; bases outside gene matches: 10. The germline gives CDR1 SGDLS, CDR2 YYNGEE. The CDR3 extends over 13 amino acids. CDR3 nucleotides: TGTGCCAGCGCCAAGCGTCAGGGGGTTGAAGCTTTCTTT. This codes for CASAKRQGVEAFF. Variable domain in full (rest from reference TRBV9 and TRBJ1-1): DSGVTQTPKHLITATGQRVTLRCSPRSGDLSVYWYQQSLDQGLQFLIQYYNGEERAKGNILERFSAQQFPDLHSELNLSSLELGDSALYFCASAKRQGVEAFFGQGTRLTVV.

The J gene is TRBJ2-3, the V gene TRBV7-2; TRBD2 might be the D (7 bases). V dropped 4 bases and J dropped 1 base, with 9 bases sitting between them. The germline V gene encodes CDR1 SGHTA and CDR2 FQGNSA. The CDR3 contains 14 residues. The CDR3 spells CASSWEGGTDTQYF. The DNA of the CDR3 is TGTGCCAGCAGCTGGGAGGGGGGCACAGATACGCAGTATTTT. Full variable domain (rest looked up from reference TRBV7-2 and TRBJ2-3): GAGVSQSPSNKVTEKGKDVELRCDPISGHTALYWYRQSLGQGLEFLIYFQGNSAPDKSGLPSDRFSAERTGGSVSTLTIQRTQQEDSAVYLCASSWEGGTDTQYFGPGTRLTVL.

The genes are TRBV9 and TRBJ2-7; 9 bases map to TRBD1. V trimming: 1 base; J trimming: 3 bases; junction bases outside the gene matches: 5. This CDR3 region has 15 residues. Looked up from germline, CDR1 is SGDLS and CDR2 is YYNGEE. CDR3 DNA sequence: TGTGCCAGCAGCGTAAGGGCGGGACAGGGCTACGAGCAGTACTTC. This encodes CASSVRAGQGYEQYF.

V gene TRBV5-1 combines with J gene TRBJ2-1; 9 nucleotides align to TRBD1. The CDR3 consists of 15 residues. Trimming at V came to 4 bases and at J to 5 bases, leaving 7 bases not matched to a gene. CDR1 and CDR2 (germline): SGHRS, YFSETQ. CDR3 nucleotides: TGCGCCAGCAGCGCGGGACAGGGAAATGACAATGAGCAGTTCTTC. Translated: CASSAGQGNDNEQFF.

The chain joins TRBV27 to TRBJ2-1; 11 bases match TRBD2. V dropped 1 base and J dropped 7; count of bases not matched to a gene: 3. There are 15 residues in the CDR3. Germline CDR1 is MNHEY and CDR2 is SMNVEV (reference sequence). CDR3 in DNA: TGTGCCAGCAGTTTATTAGCGGGGGGGCGGAATGAGCAGTTCTTC. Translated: CASSLLAGGRNEQFF.

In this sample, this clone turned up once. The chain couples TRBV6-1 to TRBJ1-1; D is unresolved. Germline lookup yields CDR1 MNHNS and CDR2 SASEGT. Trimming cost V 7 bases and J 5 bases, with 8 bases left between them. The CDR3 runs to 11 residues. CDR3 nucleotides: TGTGCCAGCATCGAATGGACTGAAGCTTTCTTT. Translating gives CASIEWTEAFF.

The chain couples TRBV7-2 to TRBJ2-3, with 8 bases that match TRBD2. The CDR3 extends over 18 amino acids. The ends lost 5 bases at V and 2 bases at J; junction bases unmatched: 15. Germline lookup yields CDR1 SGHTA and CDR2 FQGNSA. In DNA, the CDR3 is TGTGCCAGCAGCCCCTGGAGCGGGAGTCCTCTAAACACAGATACGCAGTATTTT. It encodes CASSPWSGSPLNTDTQYF. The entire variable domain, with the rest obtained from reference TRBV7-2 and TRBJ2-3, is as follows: GAGVSQSPSNKVTEKGKDVELRCDPISGHTALYWYRQSLGQGLEFLIYFQGNSAPDKSGLPSDRFSAERTGGSVSTLTIQRTQQEDSAVYLCASSPWSGSPLNTDTQYFGPGTRLTVL.

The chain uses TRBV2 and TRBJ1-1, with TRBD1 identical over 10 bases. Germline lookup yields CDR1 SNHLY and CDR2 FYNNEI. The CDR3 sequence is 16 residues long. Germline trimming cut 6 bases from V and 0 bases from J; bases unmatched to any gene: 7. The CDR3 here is CASRADRGGMNTEAFF. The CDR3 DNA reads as TGTGCCAGCAGGGCGGACAGGGGGGGGATGAACACTGAAGCTTTCTTT.

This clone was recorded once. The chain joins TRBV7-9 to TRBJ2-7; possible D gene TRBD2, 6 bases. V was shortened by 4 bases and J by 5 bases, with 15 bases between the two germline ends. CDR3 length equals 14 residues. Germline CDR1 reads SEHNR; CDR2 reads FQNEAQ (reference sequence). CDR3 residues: CASSSAGGSHEQYF. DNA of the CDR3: TGTGCCAGCAGCTCGGCCGGGGGTTCTCACGAGCAGTACTTC.

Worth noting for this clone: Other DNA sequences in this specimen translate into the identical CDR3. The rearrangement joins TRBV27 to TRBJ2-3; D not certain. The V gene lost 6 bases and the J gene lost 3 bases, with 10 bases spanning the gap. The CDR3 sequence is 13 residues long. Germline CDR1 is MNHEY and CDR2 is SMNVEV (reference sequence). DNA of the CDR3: TGTGCCAGCAGACCCGGATCGACAGATACGCAGTATTTT. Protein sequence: CASRPGSTDTQYF.

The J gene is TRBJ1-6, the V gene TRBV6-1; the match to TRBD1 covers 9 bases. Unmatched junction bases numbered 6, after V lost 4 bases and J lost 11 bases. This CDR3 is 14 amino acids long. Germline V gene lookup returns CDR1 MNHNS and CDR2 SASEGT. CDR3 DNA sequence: TGTGCCAGCAGTGGGACAGGGGAAACGGCACCCCTCCACTTT. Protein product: CASSGTGETAPLHF.

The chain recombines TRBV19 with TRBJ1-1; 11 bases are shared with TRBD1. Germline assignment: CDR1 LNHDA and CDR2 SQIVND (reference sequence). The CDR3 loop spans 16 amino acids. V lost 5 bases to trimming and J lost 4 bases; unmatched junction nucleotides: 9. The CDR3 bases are TGTGCCAGTAGTGAGGACAGGGGGCGGGGATCCACTGAAGCTTTCTTT. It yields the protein CASSEDRGRGSTEAFF.

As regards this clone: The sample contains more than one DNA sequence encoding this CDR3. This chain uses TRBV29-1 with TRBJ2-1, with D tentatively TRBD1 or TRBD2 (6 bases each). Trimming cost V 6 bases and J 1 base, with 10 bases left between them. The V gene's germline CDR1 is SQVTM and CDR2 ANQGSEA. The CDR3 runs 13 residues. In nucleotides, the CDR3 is TGCAGCGTCGTAGGGGGGTCCTACAATGAGCAGTTCTTC. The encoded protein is CSVVGGSYNEQFF.

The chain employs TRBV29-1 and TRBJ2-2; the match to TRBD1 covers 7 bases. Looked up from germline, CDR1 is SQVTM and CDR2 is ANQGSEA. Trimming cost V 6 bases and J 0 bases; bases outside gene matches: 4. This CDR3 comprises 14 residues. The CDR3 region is CSVADRSNTGELFF. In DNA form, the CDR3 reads TGCAGCGTCGCGGACAGGTCGAACACCGGGGAGCTGTTTTTT.

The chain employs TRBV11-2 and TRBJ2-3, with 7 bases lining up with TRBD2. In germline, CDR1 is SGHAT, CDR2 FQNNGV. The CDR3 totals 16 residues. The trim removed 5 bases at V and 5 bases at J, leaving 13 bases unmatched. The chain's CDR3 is CASSQELLAIGDTQYF. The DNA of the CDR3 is TGTGCCAGCAGCCAAGAGCTACTAGCGATAGGAGATACGCAGTATTTT.

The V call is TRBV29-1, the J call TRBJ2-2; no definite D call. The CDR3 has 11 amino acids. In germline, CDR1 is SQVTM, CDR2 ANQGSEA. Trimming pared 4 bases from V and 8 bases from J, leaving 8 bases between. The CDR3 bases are TGCAGCGTTGTAGACCGGGGGGAGCTGTTTTTT. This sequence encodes CSVVDRGELFF.

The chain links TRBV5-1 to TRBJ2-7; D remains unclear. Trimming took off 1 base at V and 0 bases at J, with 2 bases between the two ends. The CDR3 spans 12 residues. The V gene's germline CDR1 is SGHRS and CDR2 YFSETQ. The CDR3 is CASSLPSYEQYF. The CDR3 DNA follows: TGCGCCAGCAGCTTGCCCTCCTACGAGCAGTACTTC.

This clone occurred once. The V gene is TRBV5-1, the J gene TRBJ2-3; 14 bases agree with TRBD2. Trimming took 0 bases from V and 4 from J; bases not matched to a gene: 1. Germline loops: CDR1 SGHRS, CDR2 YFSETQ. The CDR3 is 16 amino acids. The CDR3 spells CASSLAGLAGADTQYF. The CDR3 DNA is TGCGCCAGCAGCTTGGCGGGACTAGCGGGGGCAGATACGCAGTATTTT.

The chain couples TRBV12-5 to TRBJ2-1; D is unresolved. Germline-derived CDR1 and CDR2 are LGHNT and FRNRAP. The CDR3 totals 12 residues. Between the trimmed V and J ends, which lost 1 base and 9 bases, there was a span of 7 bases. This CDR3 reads CASGLAPREQFF. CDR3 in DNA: TGTGCTAGTGGTTTGGCCCCCCGTGAGCAGTTCTTC. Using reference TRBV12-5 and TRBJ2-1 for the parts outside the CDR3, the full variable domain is DARVTQTPRHKVTEMGQEVTMRCQPILGHNTVFWYRQTMMQGLELLAYFRNRAPLDDSGMPKDRFSAEMPDATLATLKIQPSEPRDSAVYFCASGLAPREQFFGPGTRLTVL.

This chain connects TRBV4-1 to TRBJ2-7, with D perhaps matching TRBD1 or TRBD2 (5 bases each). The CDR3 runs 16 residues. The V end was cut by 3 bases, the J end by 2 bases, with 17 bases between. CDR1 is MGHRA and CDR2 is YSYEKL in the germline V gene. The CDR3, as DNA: TGCGCCAGCAGCCAGCGGGCGGTGGGGGAAGCCTACGAGCAGTACTTC. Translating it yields CASSQRAVGEAYEQYF.

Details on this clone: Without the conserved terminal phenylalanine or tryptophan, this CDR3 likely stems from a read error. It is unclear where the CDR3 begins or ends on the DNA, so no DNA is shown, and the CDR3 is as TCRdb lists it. CDR3: CASSDRGPSSG. The J gene is TRBJ2-3, the V gene TRBV6-1; the D call in the table, TRBD1, was not verified against the DNA. The CDR3 spans 11 amino acids, including both terminal residues. Germline V gene data show CDR1 as MNHNS and CDR2 as SASEGT.

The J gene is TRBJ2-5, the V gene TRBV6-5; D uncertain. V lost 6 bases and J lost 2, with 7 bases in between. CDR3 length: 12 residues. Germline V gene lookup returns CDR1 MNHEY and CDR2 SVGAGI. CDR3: CASRPPQETQYF. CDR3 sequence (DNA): TGTGCCAGCAGACCACCTCAAGAGACCCAGTACTTC.

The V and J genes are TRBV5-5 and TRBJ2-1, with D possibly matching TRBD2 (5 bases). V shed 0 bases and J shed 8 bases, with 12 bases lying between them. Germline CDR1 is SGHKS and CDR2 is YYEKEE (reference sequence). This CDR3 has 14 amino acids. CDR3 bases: TGTGCCAGCAGCTTGGACAGCCCGAGGGATGAGCAGTTCTTC. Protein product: CASSLDSPRDEQFF.

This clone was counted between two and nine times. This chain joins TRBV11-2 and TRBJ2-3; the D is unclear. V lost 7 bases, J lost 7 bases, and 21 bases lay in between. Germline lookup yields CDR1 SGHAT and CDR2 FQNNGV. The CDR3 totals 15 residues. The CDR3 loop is CASKSVDPETHTQYF. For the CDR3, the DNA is TGTGCCAGCAAATCAGTGGACCCCGAAACACATACGCAGTATTTT.

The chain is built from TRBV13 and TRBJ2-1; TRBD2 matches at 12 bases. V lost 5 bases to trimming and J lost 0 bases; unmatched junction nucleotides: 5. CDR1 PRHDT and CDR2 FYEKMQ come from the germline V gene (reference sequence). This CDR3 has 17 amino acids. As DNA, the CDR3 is TGTGCCAGCAGCCCCATGACTAGCGGGGGCTCCTACAATGAGCAGTTCTTC. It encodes CASSPMTSGGSYNEQFF.